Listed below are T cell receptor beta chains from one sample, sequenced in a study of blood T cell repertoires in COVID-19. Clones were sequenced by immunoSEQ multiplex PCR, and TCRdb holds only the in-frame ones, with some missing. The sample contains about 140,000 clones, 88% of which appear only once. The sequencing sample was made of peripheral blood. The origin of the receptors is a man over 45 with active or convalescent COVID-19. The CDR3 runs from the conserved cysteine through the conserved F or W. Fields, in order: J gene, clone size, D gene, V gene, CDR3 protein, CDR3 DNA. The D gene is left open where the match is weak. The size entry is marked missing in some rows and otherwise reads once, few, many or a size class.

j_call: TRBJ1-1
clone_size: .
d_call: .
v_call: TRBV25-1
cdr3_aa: CASSQGNANTEAFF
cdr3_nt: TGTGCCAGCAGTCAGGGGAACGCGAACACTGAAGCTTTCTTT

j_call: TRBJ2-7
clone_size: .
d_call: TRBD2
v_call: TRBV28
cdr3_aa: CASSLRLAGGTYEQYF
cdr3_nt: TGTGCCAGCAGTCTCCGACTAGCGGGTGGTACCTACGAGCAGTACTTC

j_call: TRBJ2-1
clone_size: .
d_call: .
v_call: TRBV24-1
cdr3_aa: CATSDLGDDEQFF
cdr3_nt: TGTGCCACCAGTGATTTGGGAGATGATGAGCAGTTCTTC

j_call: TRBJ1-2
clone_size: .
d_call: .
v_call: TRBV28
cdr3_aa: CASSLWQNNYGYTF
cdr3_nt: TGTGCCAGCAGTTTGTGGCAGAATAACTATGGCTACACCTTC

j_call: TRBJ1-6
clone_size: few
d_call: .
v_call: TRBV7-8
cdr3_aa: CASSVRNSPLHF
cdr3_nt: TGTGCCAGCAGCGTTCGGAATTCACCCCTCCACTTT

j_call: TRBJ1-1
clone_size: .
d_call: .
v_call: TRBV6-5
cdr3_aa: CASSYSKGGNTEAFF
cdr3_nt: TGTGCCAGCAGTTACTCGAAAGGCGGGAACACTGAAGCTTTCTTT

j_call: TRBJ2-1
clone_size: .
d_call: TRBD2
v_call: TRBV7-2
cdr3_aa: CASSPRLAGGSYNEQFF
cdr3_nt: TGTGCCAGCAGCCCCCGGCTAGCGGGAGGCTCCTACAATGAGCAGTTCTTC

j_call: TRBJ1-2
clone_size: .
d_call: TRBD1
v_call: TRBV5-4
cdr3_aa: CASSLFGTGGSRNGYTF
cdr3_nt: TGTGCCAGCAGCTTATTCGGGACAGGGGGATCGAGGAATGGCTACACCTTC

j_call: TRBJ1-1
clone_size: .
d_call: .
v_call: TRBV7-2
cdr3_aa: CAITRGLNTEAFF
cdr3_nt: TGTGCCATCACGCGGGGCCTGAACACTGAAGCTTTCTTT

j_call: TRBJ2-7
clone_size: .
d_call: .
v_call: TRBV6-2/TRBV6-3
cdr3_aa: CASSGPNRVTYEQYF
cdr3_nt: TGTGCCAGCAGTGGACCCAACAGGGTCACCTACGAGCAGTACTTC

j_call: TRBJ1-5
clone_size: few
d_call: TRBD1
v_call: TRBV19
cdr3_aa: CASSEVQGVHQPQHF
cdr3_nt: TGTGCCAGTAGTGAGGTACAGGGGGTGCATCAGCCCCAGCATTTT

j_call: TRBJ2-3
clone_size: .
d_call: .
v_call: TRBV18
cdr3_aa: CASSPPGGAQMVTQYF
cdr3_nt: TGTGCCAGCTCACCACCGGGGGGGGCGCAGATGGTTACGCAGTATTTT

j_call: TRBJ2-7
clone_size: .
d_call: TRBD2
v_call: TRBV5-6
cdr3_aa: CASSLNTGGTYEQYF
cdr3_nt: TGTGCCAGCAGCTTGAATACGGGGGGGACCTACGAGCAGTACTTC

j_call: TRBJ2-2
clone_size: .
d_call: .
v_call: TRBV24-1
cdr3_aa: CATRPGYTGELFF
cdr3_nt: TGTGCCACCCGCCCGGGGTACACCGGGGAGCTGTTTTTT

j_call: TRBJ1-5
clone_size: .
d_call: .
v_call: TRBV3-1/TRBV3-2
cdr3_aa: CASSPQAAQPQHF
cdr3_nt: TGTGCCAGCAGCCCCCAGGCAGCACAGCCCCAGCATTTT

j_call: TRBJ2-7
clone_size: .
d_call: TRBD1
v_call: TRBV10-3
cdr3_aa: CAISGSGQGQGEQYF
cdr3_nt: TGTGCCATCAGTGGTTCGGGACAGGGGCAGGGAGAGCAGTACTTC

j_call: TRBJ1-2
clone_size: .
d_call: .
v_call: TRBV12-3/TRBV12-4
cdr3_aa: CASSREVGYTF
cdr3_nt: TGTGCCAGCAGCCGAGAGGTTGGCTACACCTTC

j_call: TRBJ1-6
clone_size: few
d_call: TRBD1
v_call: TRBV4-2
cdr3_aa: CASSQDSLTGAWNSPLHF
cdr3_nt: TGTGCCAGCAGCCAAGACTCGCTAACAGGGGCATGGAATTCACCCCTCCACTTT

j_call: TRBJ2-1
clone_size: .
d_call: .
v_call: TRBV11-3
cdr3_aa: CASSLDLPGGEQFF
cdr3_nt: TGTGCCAGCAGCTTAGATCTCCCAGGTGGTGAGCAGTTCTTC

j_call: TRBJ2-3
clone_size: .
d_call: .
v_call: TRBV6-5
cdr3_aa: CASSPSEAVTDTQYF
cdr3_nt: TGTGCCAGCAGTCCCAGTGAGGCGGTCACAGATACGCAGTATTTT

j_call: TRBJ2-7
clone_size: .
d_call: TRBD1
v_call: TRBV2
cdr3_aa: CASSATGGFSPYEQYF
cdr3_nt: TGTGCCAGCAGTGCGACAGGGGGCTTTAGTCCCTACGAGCAGTACTTC

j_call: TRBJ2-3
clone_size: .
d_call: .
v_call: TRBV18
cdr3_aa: CASSPTGQGTDTQYF
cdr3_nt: TGTGCCAGCTCACCAACGGGACAAGGGACAGATACGCAGTATTTT

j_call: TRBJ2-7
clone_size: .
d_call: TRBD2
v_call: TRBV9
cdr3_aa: CASSVGAGLGYEQYF
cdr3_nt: TGTGCCAGCAGCGTAGGAGCGGGGCTTGGGTACGAGCAGTACTTC

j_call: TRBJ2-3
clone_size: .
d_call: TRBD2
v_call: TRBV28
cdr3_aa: CATTSGSTDTQYF
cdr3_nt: TGTGCCACCACTAGCGGGAGCACAGATACGCAGTATTTT

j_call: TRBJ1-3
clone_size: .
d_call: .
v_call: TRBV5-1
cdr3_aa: CASSRDLAAGNTIYF
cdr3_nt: TGCGCCAGCAGCCGGGACTTAGCGGCGGGAAACACCATATATTTT

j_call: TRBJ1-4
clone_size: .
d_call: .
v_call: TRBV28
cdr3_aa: CATRLPNEKLFF
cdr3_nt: TGTGCCACCCGACTACCGAATGAAAAACTGTTTTTT

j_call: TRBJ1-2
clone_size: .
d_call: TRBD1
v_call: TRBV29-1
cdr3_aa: CSVGQIANYGYTF
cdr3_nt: TGCAGCGTGGGACAGATCGCTAACTATGGCTACACCTTC

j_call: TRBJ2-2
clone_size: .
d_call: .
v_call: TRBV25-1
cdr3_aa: CASSGAGATGELFF
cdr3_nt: TGTGCCAGCAGTGGGGCAGGGGCCACCGGGGAGCTGTTTTTT

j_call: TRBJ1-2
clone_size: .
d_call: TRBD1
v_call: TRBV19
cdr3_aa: CASSVQGYGYTF
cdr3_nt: TGTGCCAGTAGTGTACAGGGGTATGGCTACACCTTC

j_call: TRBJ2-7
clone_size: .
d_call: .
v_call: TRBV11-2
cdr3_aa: CASSPGVGSHEQYF
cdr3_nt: TGTGCCAGCAGCCCGGGTGTAGGGAGCCACGAGCAGTACTTC

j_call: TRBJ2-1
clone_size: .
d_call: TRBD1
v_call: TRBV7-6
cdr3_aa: CASNEGQGVYNEQFF
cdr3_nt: TGTGCCAGCAACGAGGGACAGGGGGTCTACAATGAGCAGTTCTTC

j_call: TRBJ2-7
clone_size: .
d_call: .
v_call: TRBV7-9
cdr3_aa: CASSFDRRYEQYF
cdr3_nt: TGTGCCAGCAGCTTTGACAGGCGGTACGAGCAGTACTTC

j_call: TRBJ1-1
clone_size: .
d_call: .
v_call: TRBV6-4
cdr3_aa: CASFPTEAFF
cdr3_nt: TGTGCCAGCTTTCCGACTGAAGCTTTCTTT

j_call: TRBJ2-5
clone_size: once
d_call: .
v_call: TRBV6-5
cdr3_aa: CASSPPGQETQYF
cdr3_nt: TGTGCCAGCAGTCCCCCGGGGCAAGAGACCCAGTACTTC

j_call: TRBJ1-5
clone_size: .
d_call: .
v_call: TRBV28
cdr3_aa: CASSWGRAPNQPQHF
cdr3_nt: TGTGCCAGCAGTTGGGGCAGGGCTCCCAATCAGCCCCAGCATTTT

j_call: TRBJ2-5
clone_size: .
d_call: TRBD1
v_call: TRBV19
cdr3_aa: CASSSGTGEGKTQYF
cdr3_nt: TGTGCCAGTAGTTCAGGGACAGGGGAAGGAAAGACCCAGTACTTC

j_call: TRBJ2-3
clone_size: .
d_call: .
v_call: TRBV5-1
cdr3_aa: CASSSGAGFTDTQYF
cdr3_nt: TGCGCCAGCAGCTCCGGCGCAGGGTTCACAGATACGCAGTATTTT

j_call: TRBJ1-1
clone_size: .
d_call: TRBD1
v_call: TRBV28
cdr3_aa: CASSLLDRDGEAFF
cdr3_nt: TGTGCCAGCAGTTTACTCGACAGGGATGGTGAAGCTTTCTTT

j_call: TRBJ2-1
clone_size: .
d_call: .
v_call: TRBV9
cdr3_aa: CASSVVSRLGEQFF
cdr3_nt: TGTGCCAGCAGCGTAGTATCCAGACTTGGTGAGCAGTTCTTC

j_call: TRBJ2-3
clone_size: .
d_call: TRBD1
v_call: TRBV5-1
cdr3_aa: CASSSGTVSTDTQYF
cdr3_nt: TGCGCCAGCAGCTCGGGGACAGTAAGCACAGATACGCAGTATTTT

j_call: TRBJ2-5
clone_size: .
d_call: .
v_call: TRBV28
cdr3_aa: CASSPRTVQETQYF
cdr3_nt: TGTGCCAGCAGTCCACGGACAGTCCAAGAGACCCAGTACTTC

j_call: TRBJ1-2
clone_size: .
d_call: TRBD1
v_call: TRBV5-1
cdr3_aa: CASSRGQANYGYTF
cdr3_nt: TGCGCCAGCAGCCGCGGACAGGCTAACTATGGCTACACCTTC

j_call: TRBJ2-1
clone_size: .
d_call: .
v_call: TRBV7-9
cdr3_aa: CASSLARVTLKGDEQFF
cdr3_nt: TGTGCCAGCAGCTTAGCGCGGGTGACCCTCAAAGGCGATGAGCAGTTCTTC

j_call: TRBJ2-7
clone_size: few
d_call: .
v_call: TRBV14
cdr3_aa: CASSQQREIFYEQYF
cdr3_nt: TGTGCCAGCAGCCAACAACGGGAGATATTTTACGAGCAGTACTTC

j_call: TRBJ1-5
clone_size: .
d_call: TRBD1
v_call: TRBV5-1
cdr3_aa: CASSLGTGVGNQPQHF
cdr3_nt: TGCGCCAGCAGCTTGGGGACAGGCGTGGGCAATCAGCCCCAGCATTTT

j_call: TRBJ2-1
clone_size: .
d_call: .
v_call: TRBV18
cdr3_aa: CASSLIAGEGNEQFF
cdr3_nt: TGTGCCAGCTCACTCATCGCAGGGGAGGGAAATGAGCAGTTCTTC

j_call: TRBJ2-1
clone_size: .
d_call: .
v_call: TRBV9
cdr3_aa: CASSANREYNEQFF
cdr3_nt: TGTGCCAGCAGCGCCAACAGGGAATACAATGAGCAGTTCTTC

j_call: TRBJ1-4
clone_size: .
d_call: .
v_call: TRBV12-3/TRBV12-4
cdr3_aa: CASSRSANEKLFF
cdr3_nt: TGTGCCAGCAGCAGATCAGCTAATGAAAAACTGTTTTTT

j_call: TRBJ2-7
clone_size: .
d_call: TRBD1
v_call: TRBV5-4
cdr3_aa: CASSGQGGGEQYF
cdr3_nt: TGTGCCAGCAGTGGACAGGGTGGAGGGGAGCAGTACTTC

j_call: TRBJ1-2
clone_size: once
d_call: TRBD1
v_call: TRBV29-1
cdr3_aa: CSVVPSGTGNYGYTF
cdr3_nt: TGCAGCGTTGTCCCTAGTGGGACAGGCAACTATGGCTACACCTTC

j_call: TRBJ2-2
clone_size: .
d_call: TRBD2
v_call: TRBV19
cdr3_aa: CASRSTSGKRAGELFF
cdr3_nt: TGTGCCAGCAGAAGTACTAGCGGGAAACGGGCCGGGGAGCTGTTTTTT

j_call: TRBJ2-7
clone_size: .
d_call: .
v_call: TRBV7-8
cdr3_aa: CASSLAETAKRLGQYF
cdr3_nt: TGTGCCAGCAGCTTAGCGGAGACAGCCAAGCGTCTTGGGCAGTACTTC

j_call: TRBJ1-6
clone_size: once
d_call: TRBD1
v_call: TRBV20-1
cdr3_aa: CSASPGQGYNSPLHF
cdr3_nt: TGCAGTGCTAGTCCCGGACAGGGATACAATTCACCCCTCCACTTT

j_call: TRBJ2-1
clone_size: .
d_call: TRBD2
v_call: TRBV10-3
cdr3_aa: CAIRLAGGEQFF
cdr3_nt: TGTGCCATCCGACTAGCGGGCGGGGAGCAGTTCTTC

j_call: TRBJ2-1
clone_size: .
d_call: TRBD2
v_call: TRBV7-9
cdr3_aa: CASIRGELAGVQEQFF
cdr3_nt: TGTGCCAGCATCCGGGGGGAACTAGCGGGAGTTCAGGAGCAGTTCTTC

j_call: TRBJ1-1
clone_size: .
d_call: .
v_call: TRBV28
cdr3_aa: CASRIAGVTPGAEAFF
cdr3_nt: TGTGCCAGCAGGATAGCCGGAGTGACACCCGGGGCTGAAGCTTTCTTT

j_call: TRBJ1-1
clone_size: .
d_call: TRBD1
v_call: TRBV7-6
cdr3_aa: CASSFRQGRNTEAFF
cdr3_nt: TGTGCCAGCAGCTTTCGACAGGGGAGGAACACTGAAGCTTTCTTT